The clone carrying this TCR beta chain was observed a handful of times. This sample was taken from a study of blood T cell repertoires in COVID-19. Only in-frame clones appear in the TCRdb table, and some are missing; sequencing was by immunoSEQ multiplex PCR. The sample lists around 150,000 clones; about 85% were seen once. Germline CDR1 reads MNHNS; CDR2 reads SASEGT. The CDR3 is 16 residues long. J was trimmed by 4 bases and V by 0 bases; bases with no gene match: 4. V and J are TRBV6-1 and TRBJ2-2; TRBD1 aligns across 8 bases. This receptor was taken from a woman aged 60-70 years with COVID-19, enrolled during active disease. Sequenced sample: peripheral blood. CDR3 protein: CASSEAQGASTGELFF. The CDR3 DNA is TGTGCCAGCAGTGAAGCTCAGGGGGCGAGCACCGGGGAGCTGTTTTTT.